This TCR beta chain was observed in a study of blood T cell repertoires in COVID-19. The V end was cut by 1 base, the J end by 1 base, with 11 bases between. Germline V gene lookup returns CDR1 SGHTA and CDR2 FQGNSA. The CDR3 contains 16 residues. Assay: immunoSEQ multiplex PCR; the TCRdb copy retains only in-frame clones and omits some. The sample has 250,000 to 300,000 clones, approximately 91% seen once. Specimen: PBMCs or T cells enriched from blood (not recorded which). The chain joins TRBV7-2 to TRBJ1-3, with a tentative D call TRBD1 (6 bases). The TCR sequence derives from a woman aged 35 to 49 with acute COVID-19. The CDR3 here is CASSLVWTASGNTIYF. The CDR3 DNA follows: TGTGCCAGCAGCTTAGTATGGACAGCGTCTGGAAACACCATATATTTT.